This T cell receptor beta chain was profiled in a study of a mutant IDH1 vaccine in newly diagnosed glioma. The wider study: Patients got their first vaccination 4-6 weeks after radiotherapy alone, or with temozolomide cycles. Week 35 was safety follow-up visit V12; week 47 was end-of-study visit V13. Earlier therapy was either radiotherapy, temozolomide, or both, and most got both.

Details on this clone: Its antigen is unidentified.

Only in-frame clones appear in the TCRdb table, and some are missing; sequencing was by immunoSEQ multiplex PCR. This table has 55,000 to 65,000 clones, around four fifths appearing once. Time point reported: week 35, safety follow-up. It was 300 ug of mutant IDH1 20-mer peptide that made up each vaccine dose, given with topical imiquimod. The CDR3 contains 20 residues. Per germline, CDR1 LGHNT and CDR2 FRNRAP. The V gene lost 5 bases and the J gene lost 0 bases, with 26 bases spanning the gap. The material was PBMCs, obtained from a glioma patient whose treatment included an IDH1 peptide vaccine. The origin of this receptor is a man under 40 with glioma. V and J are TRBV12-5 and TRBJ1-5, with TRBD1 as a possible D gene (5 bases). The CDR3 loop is CASGPHPKGSESHSNQPQHF. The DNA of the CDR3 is TGTGCTAGTGGTCCCCACCCAAAGGGGTCAGAGAGTCATAGCAATCAGCCCCAGCATTTT.